This T cell receptor beta chain was sequenced during a study of blood T cells in healthy people across ages. Roughly 9.2 milliliters was the volume of peripheral blood drawn from each donor. This clonotype was picked up a small number of times. Its antigen remains unknown. Germline CDR1 is DFQATT and CDR2 is SNEGSKA (reference sequence). The ends lost 4 bases at V and 8 bases at J; junction bases unmatched: 9. The CDR3 has 15 residues. The authors ran a second PCR of roughly 6 to 11 cycles using a sample-barcoded 5' primer and a J-beta primer mix. TCRdb re-called the 5' RACE reads through MiXCR, storing one row per CDR3 protein. The repertoire has about 770,000 distinct CDR3 sequences, roughly 44% of them found once; the top ten carry around 21%. Points from the study as a whole: Greater diversity and more naive CD4+ cells were seen in long-lived donors than in aged donors.

Sequencing was performed on blood. The source of this sequence is a man in his sixties in good health. The chain uses TRBV20-1 and TRBJ2-1, with 12 positions matching TRBD1. CDR3 in DNA: TGCAGTGCTACGAGGGGACAGGGGGCTTTCGATGAGCAGTTCTTC. It translates to CSATRGQGAFDEQFF.